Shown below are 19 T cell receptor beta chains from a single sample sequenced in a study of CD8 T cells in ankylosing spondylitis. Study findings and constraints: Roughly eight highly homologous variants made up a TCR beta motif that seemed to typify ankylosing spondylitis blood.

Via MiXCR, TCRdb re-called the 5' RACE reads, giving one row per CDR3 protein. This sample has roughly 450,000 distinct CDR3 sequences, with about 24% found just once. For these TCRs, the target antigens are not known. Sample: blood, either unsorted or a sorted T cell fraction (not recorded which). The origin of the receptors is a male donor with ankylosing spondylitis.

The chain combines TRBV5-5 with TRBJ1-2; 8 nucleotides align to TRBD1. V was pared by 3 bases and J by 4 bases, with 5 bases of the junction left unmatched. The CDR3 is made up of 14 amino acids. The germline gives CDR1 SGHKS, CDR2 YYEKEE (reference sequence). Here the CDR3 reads CASSSGGGVYGYTF. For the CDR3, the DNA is TGTGCCAGCAGCTCAGGGGGCGGGGTCTATGGCTACACCTTC.

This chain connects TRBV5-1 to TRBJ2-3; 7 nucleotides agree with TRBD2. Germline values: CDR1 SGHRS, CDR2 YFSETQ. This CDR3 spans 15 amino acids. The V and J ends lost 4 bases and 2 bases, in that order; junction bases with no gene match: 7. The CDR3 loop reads CASSANSGFTDTQYF. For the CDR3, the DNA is TGCGCCAGCAGCGCCAATAGCGGGTTCACAGATACGCAGTATTTT.

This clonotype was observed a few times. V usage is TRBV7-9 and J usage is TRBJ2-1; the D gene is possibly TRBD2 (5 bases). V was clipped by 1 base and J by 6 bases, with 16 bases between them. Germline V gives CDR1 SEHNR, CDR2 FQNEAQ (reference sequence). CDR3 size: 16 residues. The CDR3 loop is CASSLGLAYRGNEQFF. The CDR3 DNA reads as TGTGCCAGCAGCTTAGGTTTGGCGTACCGGGGCAATGAGCAGTTCTTC.

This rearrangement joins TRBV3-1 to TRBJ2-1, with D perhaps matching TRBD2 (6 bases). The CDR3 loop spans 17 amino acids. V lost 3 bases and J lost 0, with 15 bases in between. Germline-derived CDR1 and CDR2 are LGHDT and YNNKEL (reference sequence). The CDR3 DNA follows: TGTGCCAGCAGCCACCTCCCCCGGCGGGACTCCTACAATGAGCAGTTCTTC. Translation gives CASSHLPRRDSYNEQFF.

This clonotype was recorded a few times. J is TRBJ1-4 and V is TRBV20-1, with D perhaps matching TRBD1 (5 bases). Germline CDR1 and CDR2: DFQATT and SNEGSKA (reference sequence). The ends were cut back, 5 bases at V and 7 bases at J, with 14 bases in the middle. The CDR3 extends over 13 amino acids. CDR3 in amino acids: CSAEGTDPEKLFF. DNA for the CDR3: TGCAGTGCTGAGGGGACGGACCCTGAAAAACTGTTTTTT.

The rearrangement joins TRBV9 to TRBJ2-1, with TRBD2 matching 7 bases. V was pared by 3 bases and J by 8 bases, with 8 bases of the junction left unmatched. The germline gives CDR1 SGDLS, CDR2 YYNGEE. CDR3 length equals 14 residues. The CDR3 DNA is TGTGCCAGCAGCGCGGGACTATCTCGGGATGAGCAGTTCTTC. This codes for CASSAGLSRDEQFF.

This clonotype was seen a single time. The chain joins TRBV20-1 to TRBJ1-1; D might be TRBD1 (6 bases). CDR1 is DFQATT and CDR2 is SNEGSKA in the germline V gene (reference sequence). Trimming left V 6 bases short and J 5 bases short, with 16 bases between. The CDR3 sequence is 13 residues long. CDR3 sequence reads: CSALGHQGTEAFF. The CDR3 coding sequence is TGCAGTGCCCTGGGACACCAAGGGACTGAAGCTTTCTTT.

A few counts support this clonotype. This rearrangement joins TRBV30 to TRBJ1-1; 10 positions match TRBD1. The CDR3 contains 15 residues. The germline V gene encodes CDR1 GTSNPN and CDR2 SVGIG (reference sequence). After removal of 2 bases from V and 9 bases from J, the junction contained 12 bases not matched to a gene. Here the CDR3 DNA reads TGTGCCTGGAGTCCGGGACAGGGGACTGTAGGAAAAGCTTTCTTT. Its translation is CAWSPGQGTVGKAFF.

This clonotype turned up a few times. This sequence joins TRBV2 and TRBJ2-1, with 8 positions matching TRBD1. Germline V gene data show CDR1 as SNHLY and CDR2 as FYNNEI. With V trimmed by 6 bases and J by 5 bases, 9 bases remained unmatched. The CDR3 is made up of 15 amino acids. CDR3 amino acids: CASSFGTGGHNEQFF. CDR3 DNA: TGTGCCAGCAGCTTTGGGACAGGCGGACACAATGAGCAGTTCTTC.

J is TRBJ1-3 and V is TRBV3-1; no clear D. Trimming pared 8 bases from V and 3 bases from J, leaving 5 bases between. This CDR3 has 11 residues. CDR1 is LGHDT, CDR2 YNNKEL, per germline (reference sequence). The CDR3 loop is CASGVGNTIYF. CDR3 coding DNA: TGTGCCAGCGGTGTTGGAAACACCATATATTTT.

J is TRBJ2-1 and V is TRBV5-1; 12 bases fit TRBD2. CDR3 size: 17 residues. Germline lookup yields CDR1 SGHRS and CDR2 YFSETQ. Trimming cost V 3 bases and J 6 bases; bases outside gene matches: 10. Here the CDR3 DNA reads TGCGCCAGCAGCTGGCGACTAGCGGGAGCCCTTCTCAATGAGCAGTTCTTC. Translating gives CASSWRLAGALLNEQFF.

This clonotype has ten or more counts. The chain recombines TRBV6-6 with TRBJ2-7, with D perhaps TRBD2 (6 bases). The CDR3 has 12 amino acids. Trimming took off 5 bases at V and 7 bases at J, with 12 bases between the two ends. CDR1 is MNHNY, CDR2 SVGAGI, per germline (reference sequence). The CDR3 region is CASSPGDREQYV. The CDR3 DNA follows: TGTGCCAGCAGTCCGGGAGACAGAGAGCAGTACGTC.

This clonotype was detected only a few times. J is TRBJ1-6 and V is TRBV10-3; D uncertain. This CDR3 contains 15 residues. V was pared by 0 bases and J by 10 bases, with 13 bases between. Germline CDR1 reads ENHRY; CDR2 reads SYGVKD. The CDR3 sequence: CAISESRLVNSPLHF. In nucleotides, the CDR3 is TGTGCCATCAGTGAGTCGCGGCTCGTGAACTCACCCCTCCACTTT.

The CDR3 sequence is CASSWATNEKLFF. The DNA for the CDR3 is TGTGCCAGCAGCTGGGCAACTAATGAAAAACTGTTTTTT. This chain uses TRBV7-9 with TRBJ1-4, with no clear D. The germline gives CDR1 SEHNR, CDR2 FQNEAQ (reference sequence). The CDR3 has 13 amino acids. Trimming left V 4 bases short and J 0 bases short, with 3 bases between.

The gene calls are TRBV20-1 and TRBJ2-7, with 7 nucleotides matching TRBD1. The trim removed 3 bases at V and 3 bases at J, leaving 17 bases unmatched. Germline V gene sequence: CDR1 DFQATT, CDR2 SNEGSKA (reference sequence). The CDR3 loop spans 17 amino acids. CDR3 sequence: CSASGAPGTDPGYEQYV. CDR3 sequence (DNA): TGCAGTGCTAGTGGGGCTCCCGGGACAGATCCCGGCTACGAGCAGTACGTC.

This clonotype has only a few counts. CDR3 protein: CATSTNLDTQYF. Here the CDR3 DNA reads TGTGCCACCAGTACCAATTTGGATACGCAGTATTTT. The rearrangement links TRBV24-1 to TRBJ2-3; D is ambiguous. CDR3 length: 12 residues. The germline V gene encodes CDR1 KGHDR and CDR2 SFDVKD. Trimming left V 6 bases short and J 6 bases short, with 9 bases between.

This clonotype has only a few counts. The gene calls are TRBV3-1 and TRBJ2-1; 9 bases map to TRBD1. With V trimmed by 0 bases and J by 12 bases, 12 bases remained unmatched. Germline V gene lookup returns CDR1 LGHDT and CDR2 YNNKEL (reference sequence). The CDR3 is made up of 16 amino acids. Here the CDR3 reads CASSQDWGTGGIGQFF. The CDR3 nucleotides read TGTGCCAGCAGCCAAGATTGGGGAACAGGGGGCATTGGGCAGTTCTTC.

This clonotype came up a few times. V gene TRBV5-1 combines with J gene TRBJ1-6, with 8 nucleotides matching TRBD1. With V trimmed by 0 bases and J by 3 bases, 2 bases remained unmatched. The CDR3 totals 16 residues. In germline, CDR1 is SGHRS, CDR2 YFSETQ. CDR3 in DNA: TGCGCCAGCAGCTTGGGGACAGGGCGCTATAATTCACCCCTCCACTTT. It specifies CASSLGTGRYNSPLHF.

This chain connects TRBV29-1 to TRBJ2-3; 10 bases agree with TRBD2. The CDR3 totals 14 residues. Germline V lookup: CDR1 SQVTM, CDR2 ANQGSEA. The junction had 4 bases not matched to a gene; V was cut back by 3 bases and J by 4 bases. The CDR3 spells CSVDRSGRADTQYF. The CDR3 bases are TGCAGCGTTGATCGGAGCGGGAGGGCAGATACGCAGTATTTT.